A selection of T cell receptor beta chains follows, all from one sample in a study of tumor-infiltrating lymphocytes in oesophageal squamous cell carcinoma. TCRdb itself ran the PCR reads through MiXCR, one entry per CDR3 protein. The sample yields more than 10,000 distinct CDR3 sequences, 55% to 65% seen once. What was sequenced was esophageal tumor tissue. The receptor source for this set is a female donor with esophageal squamous cell carcinoma. The CDR3 runs from the conserved cysteine through the conserved F or W. Each record gives: J gene, clone size, V gene, D gene, CDR3 DNA, CDR3 protein. D genes are given only for firm matches. Some rows have no size entry. The others give once, few or many, or a class for an expanded clone.

TRBJ2-7 | once | TRBV5-6 | . | TGTGCCAGCAGCCTTTGGGCCATACGGGGAGAGCAGTACTTC | CASSLWAIRGEQYF
TRBJ2-7 | medium-sized | TRBV28 | . | TGTGCCAGCACAACAGGTTACTCCTACGAGCAGTACTTC | CASTTGYSYEQYF
TRBJ2-1 | few | TRBV7-2 | . | TGTGCCAGCAGCTTGGACTTAAACAATGAGCAGTTCTTC | CASSLDLNNEQFF
TRBJ2-1 | . | TRBV7-2 | TRBD2 | TGTGCCAGCAGCTTAAGGACTAGCGGCAACAATGAGCAGTTCTTC | CASSLRTSGNNEQFF
TRBJ2-3 | . | TRBV6-1 | TRBD1 | TGTGCCAGCAGTCCCAGGGACAGGATAGTCACAGATACGCAGTATTTT | CASSPRDRIVTDTQYF
TRBJ2-5 | . | TRBV7-2 | . | TGTGCCAGCAGCCTGGGGGGACCCTCCGATGAGCAGTACTTC | CASSLGGPSDEQYF
TRBJ2-1 | . | TRBV7-6 | . | TGTGCCAGCAGCTTAGAAGGAACTAGCATCCCCTACAATGAGCAGTTCTTC | CASSLEGTSIPYNEQFF
TRBJ2-2 | few | TRBV28 | . | TGTGCCAGCAGTTTAAGGCAGGGTGGAACCGGGGAGCTGTTTTTT | CASSLRQGGTGELFF
TRBJ2-1 | . | TRBV12-3/TRBV12-4 | TRBD1 | TGTGCCAGCAGGGCCACCGGGACAGGGGCCTACAATGAGCAGTTCTTC | CASRATGTGAYNEQFF
TRBJ2-7 | . | TRBV7-2 | TRBD2 | TGTGCCAGCAGAGGACCGGGACTACGCTCCTACAATGAGCAGTACTTC | CASRGPGLRSYNEQYF
TRBJ1-1 | once | TRBV7-9 | TRBD1 | TGTGCCAGCAGCTTAGAGGGGGCGCTCACTGAAGCTTTCTTT | CASSLEGALTEAFF
TRBJ2-7 | . | TRBV10-2 | . | TGCGCCAGCAGGGACAGAATAACCTCCTACGAGCAGTACTTC | CASRDRITSYEQYF
TRBJ2-1 | . | TRBV7-2 | . | TGTGCCAGCAGCCTTAGAAGTTCGACAGCCGGGGACAATGAGCAGTTCTTC | CASSLRSSTAGDNEQFF
TRBJ2-1 | . | TRBV7-6 | . | TGTGCCAGCAGCCCCAGCCTGGGGGGGGGCAGGGGTGAGCAGTTCTTC | CASSPSLGGGRGEQFF
TRBJ2-5 | . | TRBV5-1 | TRBD2 | TGCGCCAGCAGCCCCGGGACTAGCGGGTCTAGGCGGGAGACCCAGTACTTC | CASSPGTSGSRRETQYF
TRBJ2-6 | once | TRBV7-8 | TRBD1 | TGTGCCAGCAGTTTCCGTATGTTCAGGGACAGGGTTTCCTCTGGGGCCAACGTCCTGACTTTC | CASSFRMFRDRVSSGANVLTF
TRBJ2-1 | . | TRBV6-1 | . | TGTGCCAGCAGTGACGGCGATTACAATGAGCAGTTCTTC | CASSDGDYNEQFF
TRBJ1-2 | few | TRBV7-8 | . | TGTGCCAGCAGCTCGTACGCCTCGGGCTACACCTTC | CASSSYASGYTF
TRBJ1-6 | once | TRBV6-8 | TRBD1 | TGTGCCAGCAGAGGACAGGCAGGCTCCTATAATTCACCCCTCCACTTT | CASRGQAGSYNSPLHF
TRBJ2-1 | few | TRBV27 | . | TGTGCCAGCAGTTTAAAATGGAATCGTGAGCAGTTCTTC | CASSLKWNREQFF